These 32 T cell receptor beta chains originate from one sample sequenced in a study of T cells after yellow fever vaccination. TCRdb passed the 5' RACE reads through MiXCR, listing each CDR3 protein once. The sample carries 350,000 to 450,000 distinct CDR3 sequences, 18% recorded once. The material was PBMCs, obtained before the yellow fever booster vaccination. The receptors here all came from a man between 18 and 35 years old who received the YFV17D yellow fever vaccine.

This clonotype was seen at least ten times. The junction differs from germline at one of its ends, possibly a read error. The chain employs TRBV5-1 and TRBJ1-1; no firm D call. This CDR3 has 12 amino acids. From germline, CDR1 is SGHRS and CDR2 YFSETQ. Here the CDR3 reads CASSLTGTEAFF. CDR3 nucleotides: TGTGCCAGCAGCTTGACGGGGACTGAAGCTTTCTTT.

The DNA for the CDR3 is TGTGCCAGCAGCCAGACCGGGACACAGCACCTACCCATATATTTT. The encoded protein is CASSQTGTQHLPIYF. The genes are TRBV4-2 and TRBJ1-3; weak D call: TRBD1 (6 bases). The CDR3 has 15 amino acids. The V end lost 3 bases, the J end lost 11 bases, and 20 bases lay between the germline ends. Germline values: CDR1 LGHNA, CDR2 YNFKEQ.

This clonotype appeared a few times. V usage is TRBV4-3 and J usage is TRBJ2-5, with D hard to call. The germline V and J ends were trimmed by 0 bases and 1 base, with 9 bases remaining between them. Germline V lookup: CDR1 LGHNA, CDR2 YSLEER. This CDR3 comprises 15 residues. This CDR3 is CASSQDVTTQETQYF. The CDR3, as DNA: TGCGCCAGCAGCCAAGATGTAACGACCCAAGAGACCCAGTACTTC.

The chain recombines TRBV5-1 with TRBJ2-4; 7 nucleotides align to TRBD1. J gave up 3 bases and V 4 bases, and 7 bases lay outside the gene matches. CDR3 size: 15 residues. Germline CDR1 SGHRS, CDR2 YFSETQ. CDR3 in DNA: TGCGCCAGCAGCCCCCCCGGGACAGTCAAAAACATTCAGTACTTC. This gives the protein CASSPPGTVKNIQYF.

V is TRBV5-1 and J is TRBJ1-3; D is possibly TRBD1 (5 bases). The CDR3 spans 15 residues. Trimming removed 4 bases from V and 4 bases from J, with 15 bases in between. The germline V gene encodes CDR1 SGHRS and CDR2 YFSETQ. DNA of the CDR3: TGCGCCAGCAGCCCTGAAGCAGGGCGCGGAAACACCATATATTTT. This gives the protein CASSPEAGRGNTIYF. Drawing the rest from reference TRBV5-1 and TRBJ1-3, the complete variable domain is KAGVTQTPRYLIKTRGQQVTLSCSPISGHRSVSWYQQTPGQGLQFLFEYFSETQRNKGNFPGRFSGRQFSNSRSEMNVSTLELGDSALYLCASSPEAGRGNTIYFGEGSWLTVV.

The chain carries TRBV24-1 and TRBJ2-1; 11 bases are shared with TRBD1. The CDR3 runs to 17 residues. V gave up 4 bases and J gave up 7 bases; unmatched junction bases: 11. The germline V gene has CDR1 KGHDR and CDR2 SFDVKD. CDR3 sequence (DNA): TGTGCCACCAGTGACCAAGACGCGGGACAGGGGGTAAATGAGCAGTTCTTC. Its protein product is CATSDQDAGQGVNEQFF.

The chain joins TRBV12-3 or TRBV12-4 to TRBJ1-1; TRBD1 is a possible D gene (6 bases). The CDR3 is made up of 11 amino acids. V was trimmed by 6 bases and J by 11 bases, leaving 13 bases between them. Here the CDR3 reads CASSWTDVAFF. DNA of the CDR3: TGTGCCAGCAGCTGGACAGACGTCGCTTTCTTT.

J is TRBJ2-3 and V is TRBV9; D is perhaps TRBD1 (5 bases). V was pared by 0 bases and J by 6 bases, with 17 bases between. CDR3 length: 16 amino acids. Germline CDR1 reads SGDLS; CDR2 reads YYNGEE. The chain's CDR3 is CASSVEDGRVVDTQYF. For the CDR3, the DNA is TGTGCCAGCAGCGTAGAGGACGGCAGGGTGGTGGATACGCAGTATTTT.

This clonotype was recorded at least ten times. The rearrangement links TRBV6-5 to TRBJ1-3; possible D gene TRBD1, 5 bases. Germline V CDR1 and CDR2: MNHEY, SVGAGI. The CDR3 has 16 residues. Trimming cost V 0 bases and J 2 bases, with 11 bases left between them. The CDR3 here is CASSYSLQGTGNTIYF. CDR3 in DNA: TGTGCCAGCAGTTACTCTCTCCAGGGCACTGGAAACACCATATATTTT.

This clonotype came up a few times. The chain recombines TRBV20-1 with TRBJ1-5, with a weak D call TRBD1 (6 bases). Germline-derived CDR1 and CDR2 are DFQATT and SNEGSKA (reference sequence). Deletions cut 5 bases from V and 5 bases from J, with 16 bases between. The CDR3 has 14 residues. The chain's CDR3 is CSARDTIGDQPQHF. CDR3 DNA: TGCAGTGCTCGGGACACCATAGGGGATCAGCCCCAGCATTTT.

This clonotype was counted only a few times. The chain has TRBV11-2 and TRBJ1-2; a possible D gene is TRBD1 (6 bases). Germline-derived CDR1 and CDR2 are SGHAT and FQNNGV. Trimming pared 0 bases from V and 8 bases from J, leaving 13 bases between. The CDR3 contains 14 residues. CDR3 DNA: TGTGCCAGCAGCTTAGATCCGGGGGCGGGAGGCTACACCTTC. The encoded protein is CASSLDPGAGGYTF. The whole variable domain, filled in from reference TRBV11-2 and TRBJ1-2, reads EAGVAQSPRYKIIEKRQSVAFWCNPISGHATLYWYQQILGQGPKLLIQFQNNGVVDDSQLPKDRFSAERLKGVDSTLKIQPAKLEDSAVYLCASSLDPGAGGYTFGSGTRLTVV.

This clonotype was observed a handful of times. The chain joins TRBV5-1 to TRBJ1-2; 9 bases are a match to TRBD1. In germline, CDR1 is SGHRS, CDR2 YFSETQ. V lost 4 bases to trimming and J lost 8 bases; unmatched junction nucleotides: 9. CDR3 size: 14 residues. This chain's CDR3 is CASSQRGQGNGYTF. In DNA, the CDR3 is TGCGCCAGCAGCCAAAGGGGACAGGGAAACGGCTACACCTTC.

V usage is TRBV5-1 and J usage is TRBJ1-6, with a tentative D call TRBD1 (6 bases). Germline CDR1 and CDR2: SGHRS and YFSETQ. V lost 0 bases to trimming and J lost 10 bases, with 11 bases between them. The CDR3 covers 14 residues. The CDR3 DNA reads as TGCGCCAGCAGCTTGGGACAGGCGCAGTCACCCCTCCACTTT. Translating it yields CASSLGQAQSPLHF.

This rearrangement joins TRBV24-1 to TRBJ2-2; D is unresolved. The CDR3 is 12 amino acids. The germline V and J ends were trimmed by 9 bases and 1 base, with 5 bases remaining between them. The germline V gene encodes CDR1 KGHDR and CDR2 SFDVKD. This chain's CDR3 is CATGQNTGELFF. CDR3 sequence (DNA): TGTGCCACCGGGCAGAACACCGGGGAGCTGTTTTTT.

The chain is built from TRBV29-1 and TRBJ1-2; unclear D gene. The ends were cut back, 5 bases at V and 3 bases at J, with 7 bases in the middle. Germline lookup yields CDR1 SQVTM and CDR2 ANQGSEA. There are 11 residues in the CDR3. The CDR3 protein is CSVRSDYGYTF. Written as DNA, the CDR3 is TGCAGCGTTAGGTCGGACTATGGCTACACCTTC.

A few counts support this clonotype. CDR3 protein: CASSPPGDRNSPLHF. CDR3 bases: TGTGCCAGCAGCCCCCCTGGCGATAGGAATTCACCCCTCCACTTT. V is TRBV11-2 and J is TRBJ1-6, with D uncertain. The CDR3 covers 15 residues. V shed 5 bases and J shed 7 bases, with 15 bases lying between them. Germline values: CDR1 SGHAT, CDR2 FQNNGV.

The sample holds a few counts of this clonotype. V is TRBV10-3 and J is TRBJ2-2, with 8 bases fitting TRBD1. The CDR3 has 15 residues. With V trimmed by 6 bases and J by 5 bases, 8 bases remained unmatched. The germline CDR1 and CDR2 sequences are ENHRY and SYGVKD. The CDR3: CAIRRGGQGTGELFF. CDR3 nucleotides: TGTGCCATCAGGAGGGGAGGACAGGGAACCGGGGAGCTGTTTTTT.

This clonotype was picked up a small number of times. V gene TRBV6-6 combines with J gene TRBJ2-3; D is unclear. The CDR3 covers 13 residues. Germline V CDR1 and CDR2: MNHNY, SVGAGI (reference sequence). Trimming removed 6 bases at V and 0 bases at J, with 7 bases between. The CDR3: CASSRPSTDTQYF. The CDR3 nucleotides read TGTGCCAGCAGCCGACCTAGCACAGATACGCAGTATTTT.

The gene calls are TRBV7-2 and TRBJ2-1; 9 nucleotides agree with TRBD1. The CDR3 sequence is 13 residues long. Germline CDR1 reads SGHTA; CDR2 reads FQGNSA. V was clipped by 4 bases and J by 7 bases; unmatched bases: 2. CDR3 sequence (DNA): TGTGCCAGCAGCTCGGACAGGGGAAATGAGCAGTTCTTC. It yields the protein CASSSDRGNEQFF.

This clonotype was counted only a few times. The gene calls are TRBV29-1 and TRBJ1-1, with unresolved D. Trimming took off 7 bases at V and 1 base at J, with 4 bases between the two ends. Germline V CDR1 and CDR2: SQVTM, ANQGSEA. The CDR3 covers 10 residues. The DNA of the CDR3 is TGCAGCGCCACGAACACTGAAGCTTTCTTT. Translation gives CSATNTEAFF.

This clonotype occurred a few times. This chain links TRBV7-3 with TRBJ2-5; the match to TRBD1 covers 8 bases. V lost 5 bases, J lost 2 bases, and 4 bases stayed unmatched. The CDR3 consists of 14 residues. Germline V gene lookup returns CDR1 SGHTA and CDR2 FQGTGA. The CDR3 is CASSPTGAQETQYF. CDR3 DNA: TGTGCCAGCAGCCCGACAGGGGCACAAGAGACCCAGTACTTC.

V is TRBV9 and J is TRBJ1-1; D is uncertain. The length of the CDR3 is 13 residues. Germline V gene sequence: CDR1 SGDLS, CDR2 YYNGEE. V lost 4 bases to trimming and J lost 6 bases, with 13 bases between them. The CDR3 DNA follows: TGTGCCAGCAGCCCCCGGGTGGTCCCTGAAGCTTTCTTT. This codes for CASSPRVVPEAFF.

The J gene is TRBJ2-2, the V gene TRBV3-1, with D perhaps TRBD1 or TRBD2 (6 bases each). There are 14 residues in the CDR3. Germline V lookup: CDR1 LGHDT, CDR2 YNNKEL (reference sequence). Trimming removed 6 bases from V and 3 bases from J, with 11 bases in between. The CDR3 here is CASRSGAYTGELFF. The CDR3, as DNA: TGTGCCAGCAGGTCGGGGGCTTACACCGGGGAGCTGTTTTTT.

Many counts were recorded for this clonotype. This rearrangement joins TRBV7-9 to TRBJ2-7; D possibly corresponds to TRBD1 (5 bases). V was clipped by 4 bases and J by 9 bases, with 10 bases between them. Germline V gives CDR1 SEHNR, CDR2 FQNEAQ (reference sequence). The CDR3 totals 11 residues. CDR3 amino acids: CASSSGFGQYV. As DNA, the CDR3 is TGTGCCAGCAGCTCAGGGTTCGGGCAGTACGTC.

The CDR3 spells CASTFGQGLGYTF. DNA of the CDR3: TGTGCCAGCACCTTCGGACAGGGGTTAGGCTACACCTTC. The chain carries TRBV28 and TRBJ1-2; 9 bases are shared with TRBD1. J gave up 8 bases and V 7 bases, and 8 bases lay outside the gene matches. The germline gives CDR1 MDHEN, CDR2 SYDVKM. The CDR3 contains 13 residues.

This clonotype appeared a few times. The CDR3 sequence is CASSQPGHDSYEQYF. CDR3 nucleotides: TGTGCCAGCAGCCAACCAGGCCACGATTCCTACGAGCAGTACTTC. This rearrangement joins TRBV5-6 to TRBJ2-7; D is ambiguous. The CDR3 spans 15 residues. In germline, CDR1 is SGHDT, CDR2 YYEEEE. V dropped 4 bases and J dropped 1 base, with 15 bases sitting between them.

This clonotype was observed a few times. V gene TRBV2 combines with J gene TRBJ2-2, with D unclear. Trimming removed 4 bases at V and 4 bases at J, with 13 bases between. The CDR3 consists of 15 residues. The germline V gene encodes CDR1 SNHLY and CDR2 FYNNEI. CDR3 loop: CASSGAPVGTGELFF. CDR3 nucleotide sequence: TGTGCCAGCAGTGGGGCCCCTGTGGGCACCGGGGAGCTGTTTTTT.

This clonotype appeared once. V and J are TRBV13 and TRBJ2-3; D remains unclear. This CDR3 region has 16 residues. Germline V gene lookup returns CDR1 PRHDT and CDR2 FYEKMQ (reference sequence). V was trimmed by 1 base and J by 4 bases, leaving 15 bases between them. CDR3 nucleotide sequence: TGTGCCAGCAGCTTAGAGATCCTTAAGGTCCCAGATACGCAGTATTTT. This sequence encodes CASSLEILKVPDTQYF.

The rearrangement uses TRBV28 and TRBJ2-5; maybe TRBD2 (7 bases). Looked up from germline, CDR1 is MDHEN and CDR2 is SYDVKM. V was cut by 6 bases and J by 4 bases, with 15 bases left in between. The CDR3 length is 14 residues. Written as DNA, the CDR3 is TGTGCCAGCAGCCGTCGGGGGGCGGCAGAGACCCAGTACTTC. It yields the protein CASSRRGAAETQYF.

The CDR3 nucleotides are TGTGCCAGCAGTCGACAGGGGGATTACTCAGATACGCAGTATTTT. Its protein product is CASSRQGDYSDTQYF. This chain uses TRBV6-4 with TRBJ2-3, with 9 nucleotides matching TRBD1. The CDR3 consists of 15 residues. The J segment lost 4 bases and the V segment lost 5 bases, leaving 7 bases of the junction unmatched. Germline V CDR1 and CDR2: MRHNA, SNTAGT.

This clonotype was seen more than once but under ten times. The chain is built from TRBV4-1 and TRBJ1-1, with D unclear. Trimming stripped 0 bases from V and 6 bases from J, with 14 bases between. The CDR3 has 15 amino acids. Germline CDR1 is MGHRA and CDR2 is YSYEKL. The DNA for the CDR3 is TGCGCCAGCAGCCAAGATAATAGCGGACTCTCTGAAGCTTTCTTT. Amino acid sequence: CASSQDNSGLSEAFF.

This clonotype was seen only a few times. The J gene is TRBJ2-7, the V gene TRBV7-2; D is unresolved. This CDR3 comprises 15 residues. The germline V gene has CDR1 SGHTA and CDR2 FQGNSA. Trimming cost V 2 bases and J 1 base, with 12 bases left between them. The CDR3 sequence is CASSLYITMSYEQYF. CDR3 coding DNA: TGTGCCAGCAGCTTATATATCACAATGTCCTACGAGCAGTACTTC.